The T cell receptor beta chain described here comes from a study of cytomegalovirus exposure and HLA in healthy donors. Study-wide background: Among around 180 million T cells, an earlier analysis found 95 million to 140 million unique TCR beta sequences.

Study-level points and caveats: The presence/absence work took it that sequencing depth was about the same across donors. When analyzed later, a missense DCLRE1C variant was found to be linked to TCR beta V- and J-gene trimming. According to the study, 160 or so TCR beta chains were cytomegalovirus-associated.

Per the germline V gene, CDR1 is MRHNA and CDR2 is SNTAGT. The V gene end was trimmed by 4 bases and the J gene end by 8 bases; junction bases not matched to a gene: 9. The length of the CDR3 is 15 residues. This clone came up a few times. Its matching antigen is unknown. The PCR contained 60 Vbeta and 13 Jbeta primers. Clones were read by immunoSEQ multiplex PCR, and TCRdb kept only the in-frame ones, dropping some. The sample contains about 130,000 clones, roughly 75% of which appear only once. V is TRBV6-4 and J is TRBJ2-1; 9 nucleotides align to TRBD2. This clonotype originated in a man younger than 40 in good health and CMV-seropositive. The sequencing sample was made of PBMCs. CDR3: CASSGEAGGRDEQFF. DNA of the CDR3: TGTGCCAGCAGTGGTGAGGCGGGAGGGCGGGATGAGCAGTTCTTC.